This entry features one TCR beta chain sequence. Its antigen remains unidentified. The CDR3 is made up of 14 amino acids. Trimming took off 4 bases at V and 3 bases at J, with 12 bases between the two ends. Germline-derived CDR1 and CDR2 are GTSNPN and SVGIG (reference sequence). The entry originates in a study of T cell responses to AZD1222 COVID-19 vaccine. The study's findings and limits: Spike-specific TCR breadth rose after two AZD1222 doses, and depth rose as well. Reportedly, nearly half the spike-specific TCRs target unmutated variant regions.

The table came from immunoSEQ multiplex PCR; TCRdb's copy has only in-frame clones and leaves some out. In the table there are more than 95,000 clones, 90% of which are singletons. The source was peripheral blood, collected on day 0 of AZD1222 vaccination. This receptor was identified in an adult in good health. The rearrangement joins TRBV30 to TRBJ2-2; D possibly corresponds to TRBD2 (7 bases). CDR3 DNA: TGTGCCTGGAAGGGGAGGGGGGACACCGGGGAGCTGTTTTTT. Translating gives CAWKGRGDTGELFF.